These 22 T cell receptor beta chains share one sample of origin, sequenced in a study of beta chain features in type 1 diabetes. Whole-study results and caveats: TCRB CDR3s from Type 1 diabetes patients were moderately but significantly shorter in all four CD4+ subsets.

The isolated RNA, all of it, was reverse transcribed, so expressed TCRB transcripts were what got sequenced. The protocol was immunoSEQ multiplex PCR, while the TCRdb copy is restricted to in-frame clones and leaves out a portion. Altogether around 300,000 clones are present, approximately 15% being singletons, with the ten largest covering approximately 0.015%. Their cognate antigens are unknown. Sample: naive CD4+ T cells from blood. Receptor source: a man in his late teens or twenties with type 1 diabetes.

V and J are TRBV30 and TRBJ2-3, with D possibly TRBD2 on 5 matching bases. Trimming shortened V by 3 bases and J by 6 bases, and 10 bases separated the two germline ends. CDR3 length: 12 residues. Germline CDR1 GTSNPN, CDR2 SVGIG (reference sequence). CDR3 in amino acids: CAWRVGGDTQYF. The CDR3 DNA reads as TGTGCCTGGAGGGTGGGCGGGGATACGCAGTATTTT.

The V and J genes are TRBV2 and TRBJ1-6; D not certain. Germline lookup yields CDR1 SNHLY and CDR2 FYNNEI. The CDR3 has 11 amino acids. V was clipped by 8 bases and J by 16 bases, with 15 bases between them. The CDR3 nucleotides are TGTGCCAGCGCCACGGAGAGGAGACTCCACTTT. Residues: CASATERRLHF.

A few counts support this clone. The V call is TRBV4-3, the J call TRBJ1-4, with D possibly TRBD1 on 6 matching bases. The germline V and J ends were trimmed by 3 bases and 5 bases, with 10 bases remaining between them. In germline, CDR1 is LGHNA, CDR2 YSLEER. This CDR3 contains 14 residues. This CDR3 reads CASSHPGQNEKLFF. DNA for the CDR3: TGCGCCAGCAGCCATCCCGGACAGAATGAAAAACTGTTTTTT.

V is TRBV11-1 and J is TRBJ2-5, with 9 bases identical to TRBD2. The CDR3 is 14 amino acids. CDR1 is SGHAT and CDR2 is FQDESV in the germline V gene (reference sequence). The V segment lost 5 bases and the J segment 4 bases; nucleotides outside the gene matches: 5. CDR3 loop: CASSPAGGRETQYF. The CDR3 DNA is TGTGCCAGCAGCCCAGCGGGGGGAAGAGAGACCCAGTACTTC.

This clone was seen a handful of times. The chain combines TRBV6-6 with TRBJ1-2, with no clear D. Trimming stripped 4 bases from V and 2 bases from J, with 8 bases between. Germline V CDR1 and CDR2: MNHNY, SVGAGI (reference sequence). The CDR3 consists of 13 residues. The CDR3: CASSSDGNYGYTF. The CDR3, as DNA: TGTGCCAGCAGTTCCGACGGGAACTATGGCTACACCTTC.

This clone appeared a few times. The rearrangement links TRBV29-1 to TRBJ2-1, with 7 bases fitting TRBD2. V lost 6 bases, J lost 7 bases, and 15 bases stayed unmatched. Germline V gene sequence: CDR1 SQVTM, CDR2 ANQGSEA. The CDR3 is made up of 15 amino acids. The CDR3 DNA reads TGCAGCGTCCCCCCCGGGGCGGGAGTAAGGAATGAGCAGTTCTTC. Amino acids: CSVPPGAGVRNEQFF.

Only a few counts were recorded for this clone. CDR3 nucleotide sequence: TGTGCCAGCAGCTTAAGTCGCGAAGCTGAGCAGTTCTTC. It translates to CASSLSREAEQFF. The V call is TRBV7-2, the J call TRBJ2-1; D unclear. V lost 2 bases, J lost 9 bases, and 11 bases lay in between. CDR3 length equals 13 residues. Germline CDR1 SGHTA, CDR2 FQGNSA.

In nucleotides, the CDR3 is TGTGCCAGCAGCCAAGGTTCTAGCGGGAGCCGGGGGGGGTTCTTC. Protein sequence: CASSQGSSGSRGGFF. V usage is TRBV4-2 and J usage is TRBJ2-1; 10 positions agree with TRBD2. This CDR3 is 15 amino acids long. V lost 1 base and J lost 15; bases outside the gene matches: 12. Germline V gene lookup returns CDR1 LGHNA and CDR2 YNFKEQ.

This chain links TRBV5-4 with TRBJ2-7; 7 positions match TRBD1. The CDR3 extends over 14 amino acids. The germline CDR1 and CDR2 sequences are SGHNT and YYREEE (reference sequence). V gave up 4 bases and J gave up 3 bases; unmatched junction bases: 7. This chain's CDR3 is CASSVRQGSYEQYF. CDR3 nucleotides: TGTGCCAGCAGCGTTCGACAGGGCAGCTACGAGCAGTACTTC.

The V call is TRBV28, the J call TRBJ1-2; 8 nucleotides agree with TRBD1. The CDR3 totals 13 residues. Germline V gives CDR1 MDHEN, CDR2 SYDVKM. Losses at the gene ends were 6 bases for V and 3 bases for J; bases not matched to a gene: 3. CDR3 in DNA: TGTGCCAGCAGCATACAGGGGGACTATGGCTACACCTTC. Amino acid sequence: CASSIQGDYGYTF.

The genes are TRBV27 and TRBJ2-7; TRBD1 aligns across 10 bases. Germline loops: CDR1 MNHEY, CDR2 SMNVEV (reference sequence). The CDR3 covers 15 residues. The trim removed 4 bases at V and 7 bases at J, leaving 10 bases unmatched. The CDR3: CASSSRQGAILEQYF. The CDR3 coding sequence is TGTGCCAGCAGTTCCCGACAGGGGGCCATACTTGAGCAGTACTTC.

This clone was detected only a few times. A junction boundary mismatches the germline segment, possibly from a read error. This chain joins TRBV5-4 and TRBJ2-3, with 10 positions matching TRBD2. Germline V gene data show CDR1 as SGHNT and CDR2 as YYREEE (reference sequence). The CDR3 totals 14 residues. The CDR3 loop reads CASSLAGGADTQYF. The CDR3 nucleotides read TGTGCCAGCAGCTTAGCGGGAGGGGCAGACACGCAGTATTTT.

This clone was seen a handful of times. The V and J genes are TRBV28 and TRBJ2-7; 7 bases match TRBD2. V lost 0 bases to trimming and J lost 7 bases; unmatched junction nucleotides: 0. The germline gives CDR1 MDHEN, CDR2 SYDVKM. The CDR3 covers 12 residues. DNA of the CDR3: TGTGCCAGCAGTTTATGGGGGGGGGAGCAGTACTTC. Encoded protein: CASSLWGGEQYF.

This clone has just one count. The chain has TRBV9 and TRBJ1-6, with TRBD1 matching 7 bases. V gave up 4 bases and J gave up 9 bases; unmatched junction bases: 10. The CDR3 is 15 residues long. Germline CDR1 reads SGDLS; CDR2 reads YYNGEE. The CDR3 DNA follows: TGTGCCAGCAGCAGATGGGACAGTTATCTTTCACCCCTCCACTTT. Translating it yields CASSRWDSYLSPLHF. The whole variable domain, remainder taken from reference TRBV9 and TRBJ1-6, is DSGVTQTPKHLITATGQRVTLRCSPRSGDLSVYWYQQSLDQGLQFLIQYYNGEERAKGNILERFSAQQFPDLHSELNLSSLELGDSALYFCASSRWDSYLSPLHFGNGTRLTVT.

The chain has TRBV2 and TRBJ1-2; 9 bases align to TRBD1. CDR1 and CDR2 from the germline V gene are SNHLY and FYNNEI. The V segment lost 7 bases and the J segment 1 base; nucleotides outside the gene matches: 4. This CDR3 has 14 amino acids. CDR3 in amino acids: CASTLTGGNYGYTF. In nucleotides, the CDR3 is TGTGCCAGCACCCTGACAGGGGGTAACTATGGCTACACCTTC.

As DNA, the CDR3 is TGTGCCAGCAGCAGTGGGGACATAATCTTTGGGGCGTCCCCCGAGCAGTACTTC. This gives the protein CASSSGDIIFGASPEQYF. The chain employs TRBV5-6 and TRBJ2-7, with D perhaps matching TRBD1 (6 bases). Trimming took 4 bases from V and 6 from J, leaving 29 bases between them. The CDR3 sequence is 18 residues long. Germline loops: CDR1 SGHDT, CDR2 YYEEEE.

This clone was picked up a small number of times. This chain joins TRBV6-6 and TRBJ1-6, with 9 bases aligning to TRBD1. The CDR3 spans 14 residues. The V gene end was trimmed by 5 bases and the J gene end by 5 bases; junction bases not matched to a gene: 1. Germline V CDR1 and CDR2: MNHNY, SVGAGI (reference sequence). The CDR3, as DNA: TGTGCCAGCAGTCGGGACAGGGATAATTCACCCCTCCACTTT. Translated, it gives CASSRDRDNSPLHF.

The chain employs TRBV7-2 and TRBJ2-3, with 14 bases identical to TRBD2. Germline CDR1 reads SGHTA; CDR2 reads FQGNSA. This CDR3 contains 16 residues. Trimming took 6 bases from V and 4 from J; bases not matched to a gene: 6. DNA of the CDR3: TGTGCCAGCAGGTTCCCGGGACTAGCGGGAGCAGATACGCAGTATTTT. Translated: CASRFPGLAGADTQYF.

This chain joins TRBV10-2 and TRBJ2-5; 7 bases are shared with TRBD2. Trimming cost V 4 bases and J 5 bases; bases outside gene matches: 4. Germline CDR1 is WSHSY and CDR2 is SAAADI. The CDR3 totals 13 residues. CDR3 nucleotide sequence: TGCGCCAGCAGTGTGGCTAGCGGTGAGACCCAGTACTTC. It is translated as CASSVASGETQYF.

The chain couples TRBV5-1 to TRBJ2-1, with TRBD2 matching 15 bases. CDR1 and CDR2 (germline): SGHRS, YFSETQ. J gave up 0 bases and V 3 bases, and 10 bases lay outside the gene matches. The CDR3 runs to 20 residues. The CDR3 coding sequence is TGCGCCAGCAGCTACCCCGGGACTAGCGGGGGGTCTAGCTCCTACAATGAGCAGTTCTTC. Translating gives CASSYPGTSGGSSSYNEQFF.

This clone was seen a few times. The chain combines TRBV5-6 with TRBJ2-1; D remains ambiguous. CDR1 is SGHDT and CDR2 is YYEEEE in the germline V gene. V was pared by 2 bases and J by 0 bases, with 12 bases between. CDR3 size: 16 residues. The CDR3 spells CASSFGSPFSYNEQFF. CDR3 coding DNA: TGTGCCAGCAGCTTCGGTTCGCCTTTCTCCTACAATGAGCAGTTCTTC.

Here the CDR3 DNA reads TGTGCCAGCAGTGAGATCCGTCCGGGGTCACTCCACTTT. Translation: CASSEIRPGSLHF. The chain recombines TRBV25-1 with TRBJ1-6; no clear D gene. CDR3 length: 13 residues. Per the germline V gene, CDR1 is MGHDK and CDR2 is SYGVNS. The V end was cut by 3 bases, the J end by 16 bases, with 16 bases between.